These 10 T cell receptor beta chains originate from one sample sequenced in a study of T cells in Graves' hyperthyroidism and ophthalmopathy (dated by TCRdb to between 2017 and 2020). The method behind the library was multiplex PCR. The sample was run on an Illumina HiSeq 2000. The TCR beta CDR3 regions were amplified from the RNA transcripts. The TCR CDR3 was subjected to a first round of RT-PCR using the HTBI primer set and the Qiagen OneStep RT-PCR kit. TCRdb trimmed the raw reads at Q25, called clones with MiXCR and kept productive beta chains. Under each unique CDR3 protein, matching rows form one entry showing the most common genes and DNA. This sample has about 320,000 distinct CDR3 sequences in its table, and around a sixth of those were observed once. The ten largest clones add up to approximately 31% of the sample. The specimen was blood. These receptor sequences come from a man aged 25 to 40 with Graves' hyperthyroidism.

This clonotype was seen ten or more times. The chain links TRBV2 to TRBJ2-7; 7 bases are shared with TRBD2. V shed 6 bases and J 6 bases; nucleotides not matched to a gene: 14. The CDR3 is 15 amino acids. Germline loops: CDR1 SNHLY, CDR2 FYNNEI. CDR3 protein: CASRYLVAGVGEQYF. CDR3 DNA: TGTGCCAGCAGATATTTAGTTGCGGGAGTAGGCGAGCAGTACTTC.

The V call is TRBV7-9, the J call TRBJ2-7; D is undetermined. V dropped 1 base and J dropped 4 bases, with 8 bases sitting between them. Germline assignment: CDR1 SEHNR and CDR2 FQNEAQ (reference sequence). The CDR3 is 13 amino acids. The CDR3 coding sequence is TGTGCCAGCAGCTTAGACGGTGTATACGAGCAGTACTTC. This sequence encodes CASSLDGVYEQYF.

In this sample, this clonotype turned up a few times. The chain joins TRBV29-1 to TRBJ2-7; D perhaps matches TRBD1 (6 bases). The germline gives CDR1 SQVTM, CDR2 ANQGSEA. The CDR3 covers 15 residues. V was cut by 5 bases and J by 6 bases, with 23 bases left in between. DNA for the CDR3: TGCAGCGTTCTGCCTCCGGACAGAGAAGGGGGCGAGCAGTACTTC. Protein product: CSVLPPDREGGEQYF.

The chain carries TRBV11-2 and TRBJ2-3; D is uncertain. From germline, CDR1 is SGHAT and CDR2 FQNNGV. This CDR3 spans 13 amino acids. V was clipped by 5 bases and J by 1 base, with 7 bases between them. The CDR3: CASSPQGTDTQYF. The CDR3 nucleotides read TGTGCCAGCAGCCCTCAAGGCACAGATACGCAGTATTTT.

The V call is TRBV20-1, the J call TRBJ2-1, with D possibly being TRBD1 (5 bases). Germline CDR1 is DFQATT and CDR2 is SNEGSKA (reference sequence). This CDR3 has 14 residues. V shed 5 bases and J shed 4 bases, with 15 bases lying between them. CDR3 in amino acids: CSAFGAPQYNEQFF. DNA for the CDR3: TGCAGTGCTTTTGGGGCACCCCAGTACAATGAGCAGTTCTTC.

The V and J genes are TRBV20-1 and TRBJ2-5, with D possibly being TRBD2 (6 bases). Per the germline V gene, CDR1 is DFQATT and CDR2 is SNEGSKA (reference sequence). This CDR3 is 16 amino acids long. V lost 5 bases, J lost 1 base, and 20 bases lay in between. The CDR3 DNA is TGCAGTGCTCAAGACGGGAGAGGAGCCTTCCAAGAGACCCAGTACTTC. Translated: CSAQDGRGAFQETQYF.

This clonotype was seen more than once but under ten times. The V gene is TRBV28, the J gene TRBJ2-7; TRBD2 aligns across 7 bases. V lost 5 bases to trimming and J lost 2 bases; unmatched junction nucleotides: 9. The CDR3 spans 15 residues. Germline CDR1 and CDR2: MDHEN and SYDVKM. The CDR3 DNA sequence: TGTGCCAGCAGTACCACGGGGGGACTTACCTACGAGCAGTACTTC. Protein: CASSTTGGLTYEQYF.

This clonotype has ten or more counts. This rearrangement joins TRBV28 to TRBJ2-1, with D possibly matching TRBD1 (6 bases). Germline CDR1 reads MDHEN; CDR2 reads SYDVKM. This CDR3 has 17 residues. Between the trimmed V and J ends, which lost 4 bases and 12 bases, there was a span of 28 bases. CDR3 in DNA: TGTGCCAGCAGTTCCGGACAGACGATTGAACTGGCCGGTGGGCAGTTCTTC. It yields the protein CASSSGQTIELAGGQFF.

The sample holds many counts of this clonotype. The chain is built from TRBV2 and TRBJ2-3; D is undetermined. This CDR3 is built from 12 residues. V was trimmed by 7 bases and J by 2 bases, leaving 7 bases between them. From germline, CDR1 is SNHLY and CDR2 FYNNEI. The CDR3 DNA reads TGTGCCAGCATCCGGATCACAGATACGCAGTATTTT. Its translation: CASIRITDTQYF.

This clonotype has ten or more counts. V gene TRBV5-1 combines with J gene TRBJ2-7, with D perhaps TRBD1 (8 bases). With the DNA end fitting TRBJ2-1 better, the J assignment may be wrong. Looked up from germline, CDR1 is SGHRS and CDR2 is YFSETQ. The CDR3 has 15 residues. CDR3 sequence reads: CASSSITGGAYEQFF. The CDR3 DNA reads as TGCGCCAGCAGCTCGATTACAGGGGGGGCCTACGAGCAGTTCTTC.